This TCR beta chain derives from a study of T-cell reconstitution after alpha-beta-depleted transplantation in children. Preparing the TCRbeta library involved the use of unique molecular identifiers. TCRdb re-called the PCR reads through MiXCR, storing one row per CDR3 protein. Here the sample spans nearly 400,000 distinct CDR3 sequences, roughly 20% being singletons. From germline, CDR1 is DFQATT and CDR2 SNEGSKA (reference sequence). The CDR3 has 15 amino acids. Trimming stripped 1 base from V and 3 bases from J, with 15 bases between. The clonotype was recovered from a human donor who donated a stem cell graft to a child with acute myeloid leukemia. The sequenced sample was PBMCs from the stem cell graft donor, obtained from the stem cell graft. The chain recombines TRBV20-1 with TRBJ1-2; D not resolved. CDR3 bases: TGCAGTGCTAGAGTCGACGGGCTTCCTGACTATGGCTACACCTTC. Its translation: CSARVDGLPDYGYTF.